The 20 T cell receptor beta chains given below trace back to one sample, sequenced in a study of identical twins. In TCRdb, the 5' RACE reads were re-called with MiXCR into one record per CDR3 protein. The table shows under 300,000 distinct CDR3 sequences, with 10% to 15% occurring only once. The same data also contributed to another study, on yellow fever vaccine responses in identical twins.

The sample comprised memory (CD45RO+) T cells sorted from blood. The receptor source for this set is a woman aged 18-30 years in good health.

The table lists this clonotype with many counts. This chain uses TRBV7-9 with TRBJ2-1, with 7 bases fitting TRBD1. After removal of 1 base from V and 0 bases from J, the junction contained 3 bases not matched to a gene. The CDR3 consists of 16 residues. CDR1 and CDR2 from the germline V gene are SEHNR and FQNEAQ (reference sequence). In DNA, the CDR3 is TGTGCCAGCAGCTTAGGTGCAGGGGGCTCCTACAATGAGCAGTTCTTC. Translating it yields CASSLGAGGSYNEQFF.

This clonotype has only a few counts. The chain carries TRBV5-5 and TRBJ1-1, with D possibly TRBD1 on 5 matching bases. V shed 1 base and J shed 10 bases, with 14 bases lying between them. The germline V gene encodes CDR1 SGHKS and CDR2 YYEKEE (reference sequence). CDR3 length: 13 amino acids. CDR3 sequence: CASSLFVGRGAFF. In DNA, the CDR3 is TGTGCCAGCAGCTTGTTCGTGGGTAGGGGAGCTTTCTTT.

The chain links TRBV2 to TRBJ1-4; D perhaps matches TRBD1 (6 bases). The CDR3 length is 14 residues. Germline V CDR1 and CDR2: SNHLY, FYNNEI. V lost 5 bases to trimming and J lost 4 bases, with 11 bases between them. The CDR3 coding sequence is TGTGCCAGCAGTAATGGACAGAATAATGAAAAACTGTTTTTT. It specifies CASSNGQNNEKLFF.

The sample holds many counts of this clonotype. This CDR3 reads CASSYSNDLGGTQYF. DNA of the CDR3: TGTGCCAGCAGTTACTCGAATGATCTAGGGGGGACCCAGTACTTC. This chain uses TRBV6-5 with TRBJ2-5; possibly TRBD1 for D (6 bases). Germline CDR1 reads MNHEY; CDR2 reads SVGAGI. The length of the CDR3 is 15 residues. Trimming stripped 0 bases from V and 7 bases from J, with 15 bases between.

This clonotype was seen ten or more times. V is TRBV7-9 and J is TRBJ2-5; D might be TRBD1 (5 bases). V was trimmed by 5 bases and J by 3 bases, leaving 13 bases between them. CDR3 length equals 14 residues. Germline-derived CDR1 and CDR2 are SEHNR and FQNEAQ (reference sequence). CDR3 nucleotides: TGTGCCAGCAGCCCACAGGTTACTAAAGAGACCCAGTACTTC. Amino acid sequence: CASSPQVTKETQYF.

This clonotype was seen just once. The chain links TRBV4-3 to TRBJ2-1; TRBD1 or TRBD2 may be the D gene (6 bases each). There are 15 residues in the CDR3. The germline V gene encodes CDR1 LGHNA and CDR2 YSLEER. The V end lost 4 bases, the J end lost 9 bases, and 19 bases lay between the germline ends. The CDR3 nucleotides read TGCGCCAGCAGCCGGCTGGGGGGCGGACGGGGTGAGCAGTTCTTC. Protein sequence: CASSRLGGGRGEQFF.

The sample holds many counts of this clonotype. V gene TRBV5-1 combines with J gene TRBJ1-6; TRBD1 aligns across 9 bases. The CDR3 spans 15 residues. Losses at the gene ends were 4 bases for V and 9 bases for J; bases not matched to a gene: 8. CDR1 and CDR2 (germline): SGHRS, YFSETQ. CDR3 DNA sequence: TGCGCCAGCAGCCCTACGGACAGGGGAGGTTCACCCCTCCACTTT. Translation: CASSPTDRGGSPLHF.

The table lists this clonotype with many counts. V and J are TRBV4-3 and TRBJ2-1; 10 nucleotides line up with TRBD1. This CDR3 region has 15 residues. Germline trimming cut 3 bases from V and 5 bases from J; bases unmatched to any gene: 4. Germline V CDR1 and CDR2: LGHNA, YSLEER. The CDR3 nucleotides are TGCGCCAGCAGCCAGGGACAGGGGTCAAACAATGAGCAGTTCTTC. It translates to CASSQGQGSNNEQFF.

This clonotype was detected a few times. The V and J genes are TRBV11-3 and TRBJ2-7; D is possibly TRBD1 or TRBD2 (5 bases each). Germline V lookup: CDR1 SGHNT, CDR2 YENEEA. This CDR3 has 13 amino acids. V lost 4 bases, J lost 6 bases, and 13 bases lay in between. The DNA of the CDR3 is TGTGCCAGCAGCTGGGACCTTACAACCGAGCAGTACTTC. Its protein product is CASSWDLTTEQYF.

This chain connects TRBV12-5 to TRBJ2-1, with D perhaps matching TRBD2 (8 bases). This CDR3 is built from 18 residues. Germline V CDR1 and CDR2: LGHNT, FRNRAP. Trimming took 7 bases from V and 4 from J, leaving 26 bases between them. CDR3 in amino acids: CASAPGRGLAVTYNEQFF. In DNA, the CDR3 is TGTGCTAGTGCCCCCGGGAGGGGGCTAGCCGTGACTTACAATGAGCAGTTCTTC.

This clonotype has a count of ten or more. The gene calls are TRBV7-2 and TRBJ2-3; D is undetermined. The germline gives CDR1 SGHTA, CDR2 FQGNSA. The CDR3 runs 13 residues. The V end lost 3 bases, the J end lost 0 bases, and 4 bases lay between the germline ends. CDR3 nucleotides: TGTGCCAGCAGCTTTAAAAGCACAGATACGCAGTATTTT. Translation gives CASSFKSTDTQYF.

The chain has TRBV10-3 and TRBJ1-6, with unresolved D. In germline, CDR1 is ENHRY, CDR2 SYGVKD. This CDR3 is built from 16 residues. Trimming left V 0 bases short and J 2 bases short, with 8 bases between. The CDR3 is CAISESTGAYNSPLHF. CDR3 bases: TGTGCCATCAGTGAGTCGACCGGTGCCTATAATTCACCCCTCCACTTT.

In DNA form, the CDR3 reads TGTGCCAGCAGCGTGGGCACCTGGGAGGCCAACGTCCTGACTTTC. Translating gives CASSVGTWEANVLTF. The chain is built from TRBV9 and TRBJ2-6; D unclear. V lost 2 bases and J lost 6, with 12 bases in between. Germline values: CDR1 SGDLS, CDR2 YYNGEE. The CDR3 totals 15 residues.

The rearrangement links TRBV12-3 or TRBV12-4 to TRBJ1-4; 7 bases fit TRBD1. The CDR3 has 14 amino acids. Trimming cost V 6 bases and J 5 bases; bases outside gene matches: 6. The CDR3 DNA sequence: TGTGCCAGCAGGGAGGGGGCTAACAATGAAAAACTGTTTTTT. This codes for CASREGANNEKLFF.

This chain joins TRBV7-2 and TRBJ2-7, with 14 bases fitting TRBD2. Germline V gene data show CDR1 as SGHTA and CDR2 as FQGNSA. This CDR3 has 15 residues. V lost 5 bases and J lost 5; bases outside the gene matches: 5. CDR3 nucleotide sequence: TGTGCCAGCAGCCCGGGGACTAGCGGGAGAGACGAGCAGTACTTC. It yields the protein CASSPGTSGRDEQYF.

J is TRBJ2-1 and V is TRBV4-2; the match to TRBD2 covers 10 bases. Germline V gene lookup returns CDR1 LGHNA and CDR2 YNFKEQ. The V gene end was trimmed by 1 base and the J gene end by 6 bases; junction bases not matched to a gene: 15. The CDR3 has 19 residues. CDR3 loop: CASSQVSSATSGWFNEQFF. As DNA, the CDR3 is TGTGCCAGCAGCCAAGTGTCAAGTGCGACTAGCGGGTGGTTCAATGAGCAGTTCTTC.

This clonotype showed up many times. The rearrangement links TRBV20-1 to TRBJ2-5, with D tentatively TRBD1 (5 bases). Germline CDR1 reads DFQATT; CDR2 reads SNEGSKA (reference sequence). The CDR3 is 13 amino acids. V lost 3 bases to trimming and J lost 4 bases, with 12 bases between them. The DNA of the CDR3 is TGCAGTGCTAGTGCCAGGGTAACAGAGACCCAGTACTTC. Translating it yields CSASARVTETQYF.

CDR3 in amino acids: CTICPDSLSSAYYNEQFF. For the CDR3, the DNA is TGTACCATCTGTCCGGACAGCCTATCTAGCGCCTACTACAATGAGCAGTTCTTC. The V call is TRBV3-1, the J call TRBJ2-1; either TRBD1 or TRBD2 may fit D (6 bases each). The CDR3 runs to 18 residues. The V gene's germline CDR1 is LGHDT and CDR2 YNNKEL (reference sequence).

This sequence joins TRBV11-3 and TRBJ2-3; TRBD1 agrees at 7 bases. Germline trimming cut 5 bases from V and 0 bases from J; bases unmatched to any gene: 5. Germline lookup yields CDR1 SGHNT and CDR2 YENEEA. The CDR3 is 15 amino acids. CDR3 protein: CASSSDRASTDTQYF. The CDR3 DNA reads as TGTGCCAGCAGCAGCGACAGGGCTAGCACAGATACGCAGTATTTT.

This clonotype was recorded at least ten times. The rearrangement uses TRBV20-1 and TRBJ2-3; 14 positions match TRBD2. After removal of 6 bases from V and 5 bases from J, the junction contained 10 bases not matched to a gene. The CDR3 runs to 16 residues. Germline assignment: CDR1 DFQATT and CDR2 SNEGSKA (reference sequence). The CDR3 spells CSAPTSGRAKEDTQYF. In DNA, the CDR3 is TGCAGTGCACCGACTAGCGGGAGGGCCAAGGAAGATACGCAGTATTTT.